The entry that follows covers one T cell receptor beta chain sequence. CD45RO-negative, CCR7-positively selected cells formed the naive CD8 fraction, excluding terminally differentiated effector memory CD45RA+ cells. This CDR3 is built from 16 residues. With 4 bases removed from V and 5 bases from J, the gap between germline ends came to 19 bases. CDR1 is MDHEN and CDR2 is SYDVKM in the germline V gene. The source of the sample is a study of shared clonotypes between healthy human individuals. Generated by immunoSEQ multiplex PCR, the TCRdb table keeps only in-frame clones and is missing some. The sample consists of fewer than 800,000 clones, 92% of them appearing once.

This TCR was sampled from a young man in good health. V and J are TRBV28 and TRBJ2-3; D is possibly TRBD1 (5 bases). Sequencing was performed on naive CD8+ T cells sorted from blood. The CDR3 DNA reads as TGTGCCAGCAGTTCCCCATGGGGCCCGTGGAAAGATACGCAGTATTTT. It is translated as CASSSPWGPWKDTQYF.